This TCR beta chain was captured in a study of CD8 T cells in Susac syndrome. From blood CD8+ and CD4+ T cells, TCR beta sequences were generated. Study results and limitations: As the study acknowledged, the number of individuals who were part of its TCR sequencing and HLA analysis was relatively small.

Random-hexamer reverse transcription was applied to roughly 0.45 to 1 ug RNA. From the immunoSEQ multiplex PCR reads, TCRdb called clonotypes with MiXCR, one entry per CDR3 protein. The sample has around 150,000 distinct CDR3 sequences, around 95% seen once. In the case of this clonotype: Antigen: not known.

Germline V lookup: CDR1 MNHNY, CDR2 SVGAGI (reference sequence). Trimming removed 4 bases from V and 5 bases from J; junction bases left unmatched: 5. The CDR3 totals 14 residues. The source is a human donor in good health. This sequence joins TRBV6-6 and TRBJ2-7; 10 bases align to TRBD1. What was sequenced was CD4+ T cells from PBMCs. CDR3 loop: CASSSGQGLHEQYF. For the CDR3, the DNA is TGTGCCAGCAGTTCGGGACAGGGGCTCCACGAGCAGTACTTC.